This TCR beta chain was profiled in a study of naive and memory T cell subsets. Findings of the study overall: Over 90% of naive TCR sequences appeared only once, unlike memory subsets. Naive repertoires, especially CD8, held a few larger clonotypes, possibly memory cells re-expressing CD45RA.

This clonotype was counted a few times. Its antigen is as yet unknown. Four subsets defined by CD45RA and CD27 were sorted after CD3, CD4, CD8 and live/dead staining. The beta constant-region primer was an equimolar mix of two oligonucleotides covering TRBC1 and TRBC2. Four rounds of PCR amplified the ligated cDNA using nested alpha and beta constant-region primers plus SP2. The cDNA 3' end received a ligated single-stranded oligonucleotide carrying the SP2 primer and a 12-nucleotide UMI. TCRdb re-analysed the UMI-ligation and nested PCR reads in MiXCR, keeping a single row per CDR3 protein. The sample has over 130,000 distinct CDR3 sequences; approximately 20% are singletons. The source of this sequence is a human donor in good health. Input material: naive CD8+ T cells from blood.

This chain's CDR3 is CASSLGESYNEQFF. In DNA, the CDR3 is TGTGCCAGCAGTTTGGGAGAGAGCTACAATGAGCAGTTCTTC. This rearrangement joins TRBV12-3 or TRBV12-4 to TRBJ2-1, with D possibly being TRBD2 (5 bases). The CDR3 sequence is 14 residues long. The ends were cut back, 3 bases at V and 3 bases at J, with 9 bases in the middle.